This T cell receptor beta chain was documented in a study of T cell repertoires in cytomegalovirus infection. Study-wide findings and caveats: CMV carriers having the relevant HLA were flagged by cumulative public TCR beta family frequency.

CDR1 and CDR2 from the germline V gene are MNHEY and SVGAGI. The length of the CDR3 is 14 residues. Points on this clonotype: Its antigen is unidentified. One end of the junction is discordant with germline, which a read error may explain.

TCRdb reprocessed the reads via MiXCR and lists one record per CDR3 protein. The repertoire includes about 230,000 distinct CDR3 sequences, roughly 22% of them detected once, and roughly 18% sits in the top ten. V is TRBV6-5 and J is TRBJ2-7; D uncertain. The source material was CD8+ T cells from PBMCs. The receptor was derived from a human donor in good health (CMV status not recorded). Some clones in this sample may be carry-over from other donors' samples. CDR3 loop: CASSYSRLLTEHYF. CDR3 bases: TGTGCCAGCAGTTACTCCAGGCTATTAACCGAGCACTACTTC.